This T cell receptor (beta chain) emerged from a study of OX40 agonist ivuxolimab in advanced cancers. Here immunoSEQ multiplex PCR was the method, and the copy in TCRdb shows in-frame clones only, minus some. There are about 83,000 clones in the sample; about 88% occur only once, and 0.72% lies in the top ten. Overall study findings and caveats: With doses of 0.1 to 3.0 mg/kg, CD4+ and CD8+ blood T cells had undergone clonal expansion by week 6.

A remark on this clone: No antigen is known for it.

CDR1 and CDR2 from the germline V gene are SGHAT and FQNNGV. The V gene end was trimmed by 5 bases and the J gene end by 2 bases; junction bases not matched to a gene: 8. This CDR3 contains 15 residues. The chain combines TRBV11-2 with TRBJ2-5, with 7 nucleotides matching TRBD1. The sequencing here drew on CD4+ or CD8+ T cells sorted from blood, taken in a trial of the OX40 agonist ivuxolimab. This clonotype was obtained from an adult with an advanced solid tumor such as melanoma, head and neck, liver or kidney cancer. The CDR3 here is CASSLHPRGQETQYF. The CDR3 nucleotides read TGTGCCAGCAGCCTACACCCCAGGGGGCAAGAGACCCAGTACTTC.